Listed below are T cell receptor beta chains from one sample, sequenced in a study of T-cell memory formation after mild COVID-19. Each CDR3 protein gets one entry after TCRdb re-called the 5' RACE reads with MiXCR. The sample shows some 340,000 distinct CDR3 sequences, roughly 13% of them seen only once. The sequenced sample consisted of PBMCs or a T cell subset sorted from them (not recorded which). The receptors here all came from a man aged 18 to 30 who had mild COVID-19 (a few samples of this study predate the infection). Cell type and time point are not known. The CDR3 runs from the conserved cysteine through the conserved F or W. The D gene is left open where the match is weak. Size values are once, few and many counts, or a class for expanded clones, and some rows have none.

cdr3_nt,cdr3_aa,clone_size,d_call,cdr3_length,j_call,v_call
TGCAGTGCTGTACTAGCGGGGGTTACCTTAGGGGCCAACGTCCTGACTTTC,CSAVLAGVTLGANVLTF,few,TRBD2,17,TRBJ2-6,TRBV20-1
TGTGCCAGCACAAGACAGGTTTCCGTTACGCAGTATTTT,CASTRQVSVTQYF,NA,NA,13,TRBJ2-3,TRBV2
TGCGCCAGCACCACTGGGGCGGCAACTAATGAAAAACTGTTTTTT,CASTTGAATNEKLFF,NA,NA,15,TRBJ1-4,TRBV5-1
TGCGCCAGCAGCTTGATCGAAAGACAAGAGACCCAGTACTTC,CASSLIERQETQYF,many,NA,14,TRBJ2-5,TRBV5-1
TGTGCCAGCAGTGGACAGGGTAGGGGGAACACTGAAGCTTTCTTT,CASSGQGRGNTEAFF,few,TRBD1,15,TRBJ1-1,TRBV25-1
TGTGCCAGCAGCCGGGGCCATGGCTACACCTTC,CASSRGHGYTF,few,NA,11,TRBJ1-2,TRBV6-5
TGTGCCAGCAGCGCGCGGACGGAGGGGGGCCCGAACACCGGGGAGCTGTTTTTT,CASSARTEGGPNTGELFF,few,NA,18,TRBJ2-2,TRBV7-8
TGTGCCAGCTCATCAATCACAGGGCCCCAAGAGACCCAGTACTTC,CASSSITGPQETQYF,few,NA,15,TRBJ2-5,TRBV18
TGTGCCAGCAGCCAAGAGTTTTCGGGTTTAGATACGCAGTATTTT,CASSQEFSGLDTQYF,few,NA,15,TRBJ2-3,TRBV14
TGCGCCAGCAGCACACGCTTACCACAGGGGGCGCAAGACACTGAAGCTTTCTTT,CASSTRLPQGAQDTEAFF,NA,TRBD1,18,TRBJ1-1,TRBV4-1
TGTGCCAGCAGCTTGTTCGCAGGAGATTTGAACACTGAAGCTTTCTTT,CASSLFAGDLNTEAFF,many,NA,16,TRBJ1-1,TRBV7-2
TGCAGTGCTTACTACAGGGGTGGGGAGACCCAGTACTTC,CSAYYRGGETQYF,NA,TRBD1,13,TRBJ2-5,TRBV20-1
TGTGCCAGCAGCCCGGGACAGGGGGCGTATGAAAAACTGTTTTTT,CASSPGQGAYEKLFF,few,TRBD1,15,TRBJ1-4,TRBV5-8
TGTGCTAGTGGCCCGGGACTAGCGGGGGCGATGGAAGAGACCCAGTACTTC,CASGPGLAGAMEETQYF,few,TRBD2,17,TRBJ2-5,TRBV12-5
TGTGCCAGCAGTTACTTCCTCAGCCGCTATGGCTACACCTTC,CASSYFLSRYGYTF,many,NA,14,TRBJ1-2,TRBV6-6
TGTGCCAGCAGCGGAGAAATTAGCGGTGGGGAGCTGTTTTTT,CASSGEISGGELFF,NA,NA,14,TRBJ2-2,TRBV5-5
TGTGCCAGCAACCCCTTGGGTAGCGGGGTCACTGCTACGCAGTATTTT,CASNPLGSGVTATQYF,few,TRBD2,16,TRBJ2-3,TRBV12-3/TRBV12-4
TGTGCCAGCAGTTTTGACATTACCACAGATACGCAGTATTTT,CASSFDITTDTQYF,few,NA,14,TRBJ2-3,TRBV6-2/TRBV6-3
TGTGCCAGCACCCGAAACGAAGGGACAGGGGCCAACGTCCTGACTTTC,CASTRNEGTGANVLTF,NA,NA,16,TRBJ2-6,TRBV6-1
TGTGCCAGCAGTCGAGGGATGGGGCAGTTCTTC,CASSRGMGQFF,few,NA,11,TRBJ2-1,TRBV12-3/TRBV12-4
TGTGCCAGCACTACCGGGACAGGGGGCTATACTGAAGCTTTCTTT,CASTTGTGGYTEAFF,many,TRBD1,15,TRBJ1-1,TRBV7-8
TGTGCCATCAGTCCGGGGGGAGGGACGGACACTGAAGCTTTCTTT,CAISPGGGTDTEAFF,NA,NA,15,TRBJ1-1,TRBV10-3
TGCAGCGGCCTGGGGGGGACCGGGGAGCTGTTTTTT,CSGLGGTGELFF,few,TRBD2,12,TRBJ2-2,TRBV29-1
TGTGCCAGCAGCCGTCACATCCCCTCTGGAAACACCATATATTTT,CASSRHIPSGNTIYF,many,NA,15,TRBJ1-3,TRBV7-9
TGTGCCAGCAGCGTAGCGGGGGGGCCCAACTATGGCTACACCTTC,CASSVAGGPNYGYTF,few,NA,15,TRBJ1-2,TRBV9
TGCGCCAGCAGCCAAGAAGCGGGACAGGGTTCGATCCAGTACTTC,CASSQEAGQGSIQYF,few,TRBD1,15,TRBJ2-7,TRBV4-3
TGTGCCAGCAGCGGACAGACAGGGCTCTATGGCTACACCTTC,CASSGQTGLYGYTF,few,TRBD1,14,TRBJ1-2,TRBV7-9
TGTGCTAGCAGCCTGGGGGCGGGTTACAATGAGCAGTTCTTC,CASSLGAGYNEQFF,many,NA,14,TRBJ2-1,TRBV7-7
TGCGCCAGCAGCCGACAGGTTCGCACTGAAGCTTTCTTT,CASSRQVRTEAFF,NA,NA,13,TRBJ1-1,TRBV4-1
TGCGCCAGCAGTATACAGGGGGCAGATACTGAAGCTTTCTTT,CASSIQGADTEAFF,few,TRBD1,14,TRBJ1-1,TRBV5-1
TGCAGCGTTGCCTCGGGGGCGAACTACGAGCAGTACTTC,CSVASGANYEQYF,NA,NA,13,TRBJ2-7,TRBV29-1
TGTGCCGAAACCGAGACAGGGATTGGGGAGAACACTGAAGCTTTCTTT,CAETETGIGENTEAFF,NA,TRBD1,16,TRBJ1-1,TRBV7-9
TGTGCCAGTAGAGGCTCGGACTACTACGAGCAGTACTTC,CASRGSDYYEQYF,NA,NA,13,TRBJ2-7,TRBV7-2
TGTGCCACCACCGGATACTATGGCTACACCTTC,CATTGYYGYTF,NA,NA,11,TRBJ1-2,TRBV6-6
TGCGCCAGCAGCTTTGCTAGGCGTCTAGCGGGGGGGCCCTTTAGCACAGATACGCAGTATTTT,CASSFARRLAGGPFSTDTQYF,NA,TRBD2,21,TRBJ2-3,TRBV5-1
TGTGCCAGCTCACCACCGGGGCCCCAAGGGGGGAATTCACCCCTCCACTTT,CASSPPGPQGGNSPLHF,few,NA,17,TRBJ1-6,TRBV18
TGCGCCAGCAGCGGGGGAAGCGGGGAGACCCAGTACTTC,CASSGGSGETQYF,many,NA,13,TRBJ2-5,TRBV5-1
TGTGCCAGCAGTTACTCGATAGGGGGCCGGGAGACCCAGTACTTC,CASSYSIGGRETQYF,few,TRBD1,15,TRBJ2-5,TRBV6-5
TGTGCCAGCAGCTTCGAGACTACACATGGCTACACCTTC,CASSFETTHGYTF,few,NA,13,TRBJ1-2,TRBV7-7
TGTGCCAGCAGCTTTCGGGACAGGGGGCCTTATAATTCACCCCTCCACTTT,CASSFRDRGPYNSPLHF,NA,TRBD1,17,TRBJ1-6,TRBV5-4
TGTGCCAGCAGCTACCGACAGTTTTCCTACGAGCAGTACTTC,CASSYRQFSYEQYF,NA,NA,14,TRBJ2-7,TRBV13